These 23 T cell receptor beta chains came from one sample sequenced in a study of CD8 T cells in ankylosing spondylitis. Each CDR3 protein gets one entry after TCRdb re-called the 5' RACE reads with MiXCR. Seen here are about 260,000 distinct CDR3 sequences, around 19% observed once, and the top ten hold under 8.5%. Sequencing was done on a sample of blood, either unsorted or a sorted T cell fraction (not recorded which). These receptors all come from a male donor with ankylosing spondylitis or in good health (not recorded which).

The table lists this clonotype with many counts. This chain joins TRBV7-2 and TRBJ1-2, with 7 bases identical to TRBD1. Germline lookup yields CDR1 SGHTA and CDR2 FQGNSA. J lost 2 bases, V lost 5 bases, and 5 bases had no gene match. There are 14 residues in the CDR3. For the CDR3, the DNA is TGTGCCAGCAGCAGGACAGGAGACAACTATGGCTACACCTTC. Its translation: CASSRTGDNYGYTF.

V and J are TRBV19 and TRBJ2-1; 12 nucleotides line up with TRBD2. The V gene's germline CDR1 is LNHDA and CDR2 SQIVND (reference sequence). CDR3 size: 16 residues. The trim removed 7 bases at V and 5 bases at J, leaving 9 bases unmatched. The CDR3 sequence is CASTSGGATLDNEQFF. The CDR3 coding sequence is TGTGCCAGTACTAGCGGGGGGGCTACTTTGGACAATGAGCAGTTCTTC.

In this sample, this clonotype turned up a few times. This sequence joins TRBV12-3 or TRBV12-4 and TRBJ1-2; D not resolved. The CDR3 is 13 amino acids. V lost 7 bases, J lost 1 base, and 10 bases lay in between. In DNA, the CDR3 is TGTGCCAGCACCCCCAGGCATAACTATGGCTACACCTTC. Translated, it gives CASTPRHNYGYTF.

This clonotype was seen ten or more times. V and J are TRBV29-1 and TRBJ2-5; a possible D gene is TRBD2 (6 bases). Trimming stripped 7 bases from V and 1 base from J, with 10 bases between. This CDR3 is built from 12 residues. The germline CDR1 and CDR2 sequences are SQVTM and ANQGSEA. CDR3 in amino acids: CSGGDSQETQYF. Here the CDR3 DNA reads TGCAGCGGCGGGGACTCCCAAGAGACCCAGTACTTC.

This clonotype was counted ten times or more. This chain links TRBV12-3 or TRBV12-4 with TRBJ1-3, with unresolved D. The CDR3 is 13 amino acids. The germline V and J ends were trimmed by 6 bases and 0 bases, with 6 bases remaining between them. The CDR3 spells CASSLSSGNTIYF. The CDR3 region has the DNA TGTGCCAGCAGCCTGAGCTCTGGAAACACCATATATTTT.

This clonotype turned up a few times. This sequence joins TRBV12-3 or TRBV12-4 and TRBJ1-6; D not resolved. V lost 3 bases, J lost 4 bases, and 7 bases lay in between. The CDR3 consists of 14 residues. The CDR3 DNA sequence: TGTGCCAGCAGTTTCGTCCTTTATAATTCACCCCTCCACTTT. It specifies CASSFVLYNSPLHF.

This clonotype showed up just a few times. This rearrangement joins TRBV20-1 to TRBJ1-6; the D is unclear. This CDR3 has 15 amino acids. The ends were cut back, 0 bases at V and 2 bases at J, with 8 bases in the middle. The germline V gene encodes CDR1 DFQATT and CDR2 SNEGSKA (reference sequence). The CDR3 spells CSARESRTYNSPLHF. The CDR3 bases are TGCAGTGCTAGAGAGTCTAGAACCTATAATTCACCCCTCCACTTT.

This clonotype was seen repeatedly, ten times or more. The gene calls are TRBV20-1 and TRBJ1-3; D unresolved. CDR3 length: 12 residues. Trimming left V 0 bases short and J 6 bases short, with 6 bases between. Looked up from germline, CDR1 is DFQATT and CDR2 is SNEGSKA (reference sequence). CDR3 nucleotide sequence: TGCAGTGCTAGAGACCCGATAAACACCATATATTTT. As protein: CSARDPINTIYF.

In its sample, this clonotype was seen a few times. J is TRBJ2-1 and V is TRBV7-3; D is unresolved. The CDR3 has 12 amino acids. CDR1 and CDR2 from the germline V gene are SGHTA and FQGTGA. With 5 bases removed from V and 7 bases from J, the gap between germline ends came to 9 bases. CDR3 amino acids: CASSGPGNEQFF. The CDR3 bases are TGTGCCAGCAGCGGCCCTGGGAATGAGCAGTTCTTC.

V gene TRBV28 combines with J gene TRBJ2-1, with D tentatively TRBD1 (6 bases). V gave up 5 bases and J gave up 8 bases, with 19 bases separating them. This CDR3 region has 15 residues. CDR1 and CDR2 (germline): MDHEN, SYDVKM. The CDR3 DNA sequence: TGTGCCAGCAGTGCCCGGGACACAAAAGTCGATGAGCAGTTCTTC. Its translation is CASSARDTKVDEQFF. Full variable domain (outside the CDR3, taken from reference TRBV28 and TRBJ2-1): DVKVTQSSRYLVKRTGEKVFLECVQDMDHENMFWYRQDPGLGLRLIYFSYDVKMKEKGDIPEGYSVSREKKERFSLILESASTNQTSMYLCASSARDTKVDEQFFGPGTRLTVL.

This clonotype was picked up many times. This rearrangement joins TRBV20-1 to TRBJ2-7; TRBD2 might be the D (5 bases). The V end lost 1 base, the J end lost 3 bases, and 10 bases lay between the germline ends. Looked up from germline, CDR1 is DFQATT and CDR2 is SNEGSKA (reference sequence). The CDR3 is 13 residues long. The CDR3 sequence is CSARGRSSYEQYV. The CDR3 DNA reads as TGCAGTGCTAGAGGGAGGTCCAGCTACGAGCAGTACGTC.

The V call is TRBV24-1, the J call TRBJ2-5; 9 nucleotides agree with TRBD1. Trimming took 4 bases from V and 3 from J; bases not matched to a gene: 8. From germline, CDR1 is KGHDR and CDR2 SFDVKD. This CDR3 spans 16 amino acids. In DNA, the CDR3 is TGTGCCACCAGTGAGGGGGACAGGGCTGAGAAAGAGACCCAGTACTTC. It codes for CATSEGDRAEKETQYF.

This chain connects TRBV20-1 to TRBJ2-7; possibly TRBD1 for D (5 bases). Deletions cut 7 bases from V and 1 base from J, with 14 bases between. CDR1 is DFQATT and CDR2 is SNEGSKA in the germline V gene (reference sequence). The CDR3 sequence is 13 residues long. DNA for the CDR3: TGCAGTGTTAGCCAAGGGGAATCCTACGAGCAGTACGTC. It yields the protein CSVSQGESYEQYV.

The chain combines TRBV18 with TRBJ2-5, with unresolved D. The CDR3 is 14 residues long. The germline V gene encodes CDR1 KGHSH and CDR2 LQKENI. V gave up 2 bases and J gave up 2 bases, with 9 bases separating them. The CDR3 nucleotides read TGTGCCAGCTCACCAAATCTTGGGCAAGAGACCCAGTACTTC. It yields the protein CASSPNLGQETQYF. The complete variable domain, with remaining parts taken from reference TRBV18 and TRBJ2-5, reads NAGVMQNPRHLVRRRGQEARLRCSPMKGHSHVYWYRQLPEEGLKFMVYLQKENIIDESGMPKERFSAEFPKEGPSILRIQQVVRGDSAAYFCASSPNLGQETQYFGPGTRLLVL.

The CDR3 DNA reads as TGTGCCAGCAGCCAATTAACTAGCGGGAGGAATGAGCAGTTCTTC. Translation gives CASSQLTSGRNEQFF. V usage is TRBV3-1 and J usage is TRBJ2-1; 12 positions agree with TRBD2. Germline CDR1 LGHDT, CDR2 YNNKEL (reference sequence). This CDR3 comprises 15 residues. J lost 7 bases, V lost 2 bases, and 3 bases had no gene match.

This clonotype was found a few times. The chain recombines TRBV12-3 or TRBV12-4 with TRBJ2-1; 9 positions match TRBD1. The CDR3 runs 16 residues. The J segment lost 7 bases and the V segment lost 4 bases, leaving 11 bases of the junction unmatched. The CDR3 nucleotides read TGTGCCAGCAGTTACCACGGGACAGGGTTAGGGAATGAGCAGTTCTTC. It translates to CASSYHGTGLGNEQFF.

The J gene is TRBJ1-5, the V gene TRBV19, with D hard to call. Germline CDR1 LNHDA, CDR2 SQIVND (reference sequence). The CDR3 spans 15 residues. The ends were cut back, 7 bases at V and 3 bases at J, with 16 bases in the middle. CDR3 residues: CASTVGGGFNQPQHF. The CDR3 bases are TGTGCCAGTACCGTCGGCGGAGGGTTCAATCAGCCCCAGCATTTT.

The CDR3 DNA is TGTGCCACCAGCAGAGATTCGGTGCAGGGTACTGAGCAGTTCTTC. Translation: CATSRDSVQGTEQFF. The chain employs TRBV15 and TRBJ2-1; maybe TRBD1 (5 bases). Germline-derived CDR1 and CDR2 are LNHNV and YYDKDF (reference sequence). CDR3 size: 15 residues. Trimming took 0 bases from V and 9 from J, leaving 15 bases between them.

This clonotype has only a few counts. The CDR3 DNA is TGCAGTGCTAGAGAAGCAGGGGTGCCCTATGGCTACACCTTC. Its translation is CSAREAGVPYGYTF. This chain uses TRBV20-1 with TRBJ1-2, with TRBD1 as a possible D gene (6 bases). The V and J ends lost 0 bases and 4 bases respectively, with 12 bases between them. This CDR3 is 14 amino acids long. Germline assignment: CDR1 DFQATT and CDR2 SNEGSKA (reference sequence).

The CDR3 nucleotides are TGTGCCAGCAGCCCCGCCCTTCGCCACGAGCAGTACGTC. Protein: CASSPALRHEQYV. This sequence joins TRBV11-1 and TRBJ2-7; D remains unclear. Trimming cost V 5 bases and J 5 bases, with 13 bases left between them. CDR3 length equals 13 residues. CDR1 and CDR2 from the germline V gene are SGHAT and FQDESV (reference sequence).

This clonotype was recorded many times. V gene TRBV5-1 combines with J gene TRBJ1-4, with 7 bases lining up with TRBD1. Trimming at V came to 3 bases and at J to 7 bases, leaving 6 bases not matched to a gene. Germline loops: CDR1 SGHRS, CDR2 YFSETQ. The CDR3 consists of 14 residues. The CDR3 loop reads CASSSQGRGEKLFF. In nucleotides, the CDR3 is TGCGCCAGCAGCTCACAGGGGCGTGGTGAAAAACTGTTTTTT.

The rearrangement joins TRBV7-2 to TRBJ2-2, with 8 bases identical to TRBD1. CDR3 length equals 16 residues. V lost 5 bases and J lost 6; bases outside the gene matches: 11. The germline V gene encodes CDR1 SGHTA and CDR2 FQGNSA. The CDR3 region is CASSQTRQGRAGELFF. The CDR3 nucleotides read TGTGCCAGCAGCCAGACGAGACAGGGGCGCGCCGGGGAGCTGTTTTTT.

This clonotype has a handful of counts. J is TRBJ2-7 and V is TRBV6-5, with 10 bases lining up with TRBD1. Trimming took 2 bases from V and 7 from J; bases not matched to a gene: 5. Germline V gene sequence: CDR1 MNHEY, CDR2 SVGAGI. CDR3 length equals 14 residues. CDR3 nucleotides: TGTGCCAGCAGTTACCCAGACAGGGGGCCTGAGCAGTACGTC. Its translation: CASSYPDRGPEQYV.